This passage covers 10 T cell receptor beta chains from one sample sequenced in a study of cytomegalovirus exposure and HLA in healthy donors. The PCR employed 60 Vbeta primers together with 13 Jbeta primers. Only in-frame clones appear in the TCRdb table, and some are missing; sequencing was by immunoSEQ multiplex PCR. The table lists 150,000 to 200,000 clones, 70% to 90% of them singletons. The sample consisted of PBMCs. The receptors were gathered from a woman under 30 in good health and CMV-seronegative.

The count of this clone is one. This chain uses TRBV23-1 with TRBJ1-5; 10 positions match TRBD1. TRBV23-1 is annotated as an ORF whose role is uncertain. This CDR3 contains 17 residues. Unmatched junction bases numbered 5, after V lost 3 bases and J lost 0 bases. The CDR3 nucleotides are TGCGCCAGCAGTCACGGGACAGGGGAAGATAGCAATCAGCCCCAGCATTTT. Protein: CASSHGTGEDSNQPQHF.

The rearrangement uses TRBV21-1 and TRBJ2-3; the table gives TRBD2 as D, unverified against the DNA. TRBV21-1 constitutes a pseudogene. This CDR3 has 12 amino acids. The CDR3 region has the DNA TGTGCTTGGCGGGGGAGCACAGATACGCAGTATTTT. This sequence encodes CAWRGSTDTQYF.

The rearrangement links TRBV15 to TRBJ1-6; 8 nucleotides line up with TRBD1. The length of the CDR3 is 14 residues. Trimming cost V 1 base and J 8 bases; bases outside gene matches: 1. Per germline, CDR1 LNHNV and CDR2 YYDKDF (reference sequence). Here the CDR3 reads CATSRATGDSPLHF. CDR3 DNA sequence: TGTGCCACCAGCAGAGCGACAGGGGATTCACCCCTCCACTTT.

The rearrangement uses TRBV18 and TRBJ2-7; D gene unclear. The V gene lost 2 bases and the J gene lost 2 bases, with 10 bases spanning the gap. This CDR3 has 14 amino acids. CDR1 and CDR2 from the germline V gene are KGHSH and LQKENI. This CDR3 is CASSPILHPYEQYF. The CDR3 nucleotides read TGTGCCAGCTCACCAATACTACACCCCTACGAGCAGTACTTC.

The chain combines TRBV6-7 with TRBJ1-1, with a tentative D call TRBD1 (6 bases). TRBV6-7 belongs to the ORF category, with a function that is uncertain. V gave up 9 bases and J gave up 0 bases, with 20 bases separating them. The CDR3 is 16 residues long. For the CDR3, the DNA is TGTGCCAGAGGGGTACCGCAGGGGATCATGAACACTGAAGCTTTCTTT. This codes for CARGVPQGIMNTEAFF.

This chain links TRBV12-5 with TRBJ2-7, with a weak D call TRBD1 (5 bases). V was pared by 3 bases and J by 2 bases, with 14 bases between. This CDR3 has 15 residues. Germline CDR1 and CDR2: LGHNT and FRNRAP. DNA for the CDR3: TGTGCTAGTGGTTTCGTCGACAGACCGCCCTACGAGCAGTACTTC. Translated: CASGFVDRPPYEQYF.

The chain links TRBV15 to TRBJ1-6; D uncertain. Per the germline V gene, CDR1 is LNHNV and CDR2 is YYDKDF (reference sequence). V was cut by 0 bases and J by 14 bases, with 11 bases left in between. The CDR3 consists of 13 residues. The chain's CDR3 is CATSRDHAGALHF. The CDR3 DNA is TGTGCCACCAGCAGAGATCACGCGGGAGCCCTCCACTTT.

The genes are TRBV6-6 and TRBJ2-1, with 7 nucleotides matching TRBD2. The CDR3 is 16 residues long. V was clipped by 4 bases and J by 8 bases; unmatched bases: 14. The germline CDR1 and CDR2 sequences are MNHNY and SVGAGI (reference sequence). The CDR3 DNA reads as TGTGCCAGCAGTTGGGGCGCGGGCGGGAGCCGCGATGAGCAGTTCTTC. This encodes CASSWGAGGSRDEQFF.

V usage is TRBV5-1 and J usage is TRBJ2-7; a possible D gene is TRBD2 (7 bases). The CDR3 has 15 amino acids. CDR1 SGHRS and CDR2 YFSETQ come from the germline V gene. Deletions cut 4 bases from V and 0 bases from J, with 14 bases between. In DNA, the CDR3 is TGCGCCAGCAGCCTTCGGGGAGGGGGCTCCTACGAGCAGTACTTC. Residues: CASSLRGGGSYEQYF.

This chain joins TRBV2 and TRBJ2-6; 9 nucleotides align to TRBD1. The V segment lost 4 bases and the J segment 3 bases; nucleotides outside the gene matches: 10. This CDR3 is built from 18 residues. Looked up from germline, CDR1 is SNHLY and CDR2 is FYNNEI. The CDR3 DNA follows: TGTGCCAGCAGTGCCGGGACAGGGCGGGGTATTGGGGCCAACGTCCTGACTTTC. The encoded protein is CASSAGTGRGIGANVLTF.